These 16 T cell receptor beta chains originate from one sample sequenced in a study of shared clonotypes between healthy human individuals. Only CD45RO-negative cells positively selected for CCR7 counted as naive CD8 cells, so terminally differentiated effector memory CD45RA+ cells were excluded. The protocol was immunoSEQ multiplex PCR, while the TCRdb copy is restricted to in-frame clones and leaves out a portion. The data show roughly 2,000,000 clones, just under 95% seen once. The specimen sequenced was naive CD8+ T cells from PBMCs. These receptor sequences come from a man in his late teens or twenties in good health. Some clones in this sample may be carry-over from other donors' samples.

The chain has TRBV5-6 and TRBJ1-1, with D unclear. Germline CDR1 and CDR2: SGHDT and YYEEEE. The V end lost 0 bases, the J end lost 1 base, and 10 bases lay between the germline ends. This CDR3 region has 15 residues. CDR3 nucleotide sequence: TGTGCCAGCAGCTTGGGTTCTGTCTGGAACACTGAAGCTTTCTTT. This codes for CASSLGSVWNTEAFF. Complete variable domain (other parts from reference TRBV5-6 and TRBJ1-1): DAGVTQSPTHLIKTRGQQVTLRCSPKSGHDTVSWYQQALGQGPQFIFQYYEEEERQRGNFPDRFSGHQFPNYSSELNVNALLLGDSALYLCASSLGSVWNTEAFFGQGTRLTVV.

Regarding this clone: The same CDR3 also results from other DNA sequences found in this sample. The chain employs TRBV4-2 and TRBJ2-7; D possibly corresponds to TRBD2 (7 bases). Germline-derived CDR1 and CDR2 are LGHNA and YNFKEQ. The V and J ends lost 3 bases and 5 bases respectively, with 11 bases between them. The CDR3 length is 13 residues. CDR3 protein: CASSQGGRDEQYF. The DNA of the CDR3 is TGTGCCAGCAGCCAGGGGGGGCGCGACGAGCAGTACTTC.

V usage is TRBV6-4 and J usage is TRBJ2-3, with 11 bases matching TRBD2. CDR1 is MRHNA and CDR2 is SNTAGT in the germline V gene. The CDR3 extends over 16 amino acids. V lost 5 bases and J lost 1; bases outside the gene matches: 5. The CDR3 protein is CASSPGTSGRTDTQYF. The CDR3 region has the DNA TGTGCCAGCAGTCCCGGGACTAGCGGACGCACAGATACGCAGTATTTT.

This CDR3 reads CATDRTSSTDTQYF. The CDR3 bases are TGTGCCACGGACAGAACCTCTAGCACAGATACGCAGTATTTT. The V call is TRBV13, the J call TRBJ2-3; TRBD1 might be the D (6 bases). The germline CDR1 and CDR2 sequences are PRHDT and FYEKMQ (reference sequence). The CDR3 is 14 amino acids. Deletions cut 10 bases from V and 0 bases from J, with 14 bases between.

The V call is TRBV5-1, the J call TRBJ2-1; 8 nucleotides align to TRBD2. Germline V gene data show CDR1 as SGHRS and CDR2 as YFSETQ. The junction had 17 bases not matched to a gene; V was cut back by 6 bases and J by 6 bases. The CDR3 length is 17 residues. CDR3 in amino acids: CASTMRTREGTFNEQFF. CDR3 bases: TGCGCCAGCACCATGAGAACCCGGGAGGGTACTTTCAATGAGCAGTTCTTC.

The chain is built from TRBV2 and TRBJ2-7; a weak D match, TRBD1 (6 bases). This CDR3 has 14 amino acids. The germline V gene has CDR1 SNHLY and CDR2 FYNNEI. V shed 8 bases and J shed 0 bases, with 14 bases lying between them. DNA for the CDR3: TGTGCCAGCTGGGGGCGGGCGAGCTCCTACGAGCAGTACTTC. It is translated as CASWGRASSYEQYF.

The CDR3 sequence: CASSQSTWGRDEQYF. The CDR3 DNA reads as TGCGCCAGCAGTCAATCGACCTGGGGAAGGGACGAGCAGTACTTC. V usage is TRBV23-1 and J usage is TRBJ2-7; D not resolved. TRBV23-1 is classed as an ORF, of uncertain function. This CDR3 spans 15 amino acids. V was pared by 0 bases and J by 5 bases, with 14 bases between.

In nucleotides, the CDR3 is TGTGCCAGCAGTTACTCGAGCTGGGGACAGGACTATGGCTACACCTTC. Protein product: CASSYSSWGQDYGYTF. The V and J genes are TRBV6-5 and TRBJ1-2, with 8 bases fitting TRBD1. CDR1 and CDR2 from the germline V gene are MNHEY and SVGAGI. The CDR3 has 16 amino acids. Germline trimming cut 0 bases from V and 3 bases from J; bases unmatched to any gene: 6.

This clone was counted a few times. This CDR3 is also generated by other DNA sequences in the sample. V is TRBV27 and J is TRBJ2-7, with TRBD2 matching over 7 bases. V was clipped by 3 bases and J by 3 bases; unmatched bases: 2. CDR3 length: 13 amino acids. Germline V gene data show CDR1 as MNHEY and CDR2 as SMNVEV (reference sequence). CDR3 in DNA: TGTGCCAGCAGTTTCGGCGGGAGCTACGAGCAGTACTTC. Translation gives CASSFGGSYEQYF.

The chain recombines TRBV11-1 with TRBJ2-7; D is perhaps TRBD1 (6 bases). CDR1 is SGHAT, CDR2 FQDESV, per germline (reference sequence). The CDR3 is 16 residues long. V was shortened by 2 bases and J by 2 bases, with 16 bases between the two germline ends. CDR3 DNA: TGTGCCAGCAGCTTAAACACCTTGGGGGCCGCCTACGAGCAGTACTTC. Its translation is CASSLNTLGAAYEQYF.

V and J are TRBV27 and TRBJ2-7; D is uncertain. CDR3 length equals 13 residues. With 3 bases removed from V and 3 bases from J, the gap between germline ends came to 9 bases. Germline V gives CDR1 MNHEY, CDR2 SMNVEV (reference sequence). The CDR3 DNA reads TGTGCCAGCAGTTTTATTGGACGCTACGAGCAGTACTTC. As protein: CASSFIGRYEQYF.

CDR3 amino acids: CASSLVASGRVETQYF. The CDR3 DNA is TGTGCCAGCAGCTTAGTGGCTAGCGGGAGGGTAGAGACCCAGTACTTC. This rearrangement joins TRBV7-9 to TRBJ2-5; TRBD2 matches 12 bases. V lost 1 base, J lost 4 bases, and 4 bases stayed unmatched. The V gene's germline CDR1 is SEHNR and CDR2 FQNEAQ (reference sequence). The CDR3 has 16 amino acids.

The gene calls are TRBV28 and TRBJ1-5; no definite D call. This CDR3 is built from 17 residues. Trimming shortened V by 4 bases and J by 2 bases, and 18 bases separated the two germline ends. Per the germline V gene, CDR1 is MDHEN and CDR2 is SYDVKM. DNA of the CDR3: TGTGCCAGCAGTTCAGACGGAATTCCGGCAGGCAATCAGCCCCAGCATTTT. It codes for CASSSDGIPAGNQPQHF.

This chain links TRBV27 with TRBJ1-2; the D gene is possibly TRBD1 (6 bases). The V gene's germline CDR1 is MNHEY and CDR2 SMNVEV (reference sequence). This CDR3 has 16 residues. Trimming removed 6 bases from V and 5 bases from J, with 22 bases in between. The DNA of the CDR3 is TGTGCCAGCAGCCCCTTGGAGCCAACAGGGCTTTATGGCTACACCTTC. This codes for CASSPLEPTGLYGYTF.

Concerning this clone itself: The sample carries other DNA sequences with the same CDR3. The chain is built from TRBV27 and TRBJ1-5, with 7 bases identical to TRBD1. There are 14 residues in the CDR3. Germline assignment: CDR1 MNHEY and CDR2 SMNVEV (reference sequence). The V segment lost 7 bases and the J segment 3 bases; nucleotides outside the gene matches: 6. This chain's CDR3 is CASTPTGINQPQHF. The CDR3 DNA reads TGTGCCAGCACCCCGACAGGGATCAATCAGCCCCAGCATTTT.

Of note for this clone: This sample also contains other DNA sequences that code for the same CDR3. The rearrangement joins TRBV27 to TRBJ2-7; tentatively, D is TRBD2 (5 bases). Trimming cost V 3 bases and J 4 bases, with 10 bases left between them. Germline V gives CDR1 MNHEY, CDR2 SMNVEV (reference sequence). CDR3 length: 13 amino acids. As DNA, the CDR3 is TGTGCCAGCAGTTTTGGAGGATTTTACGAGCAGTACTTC. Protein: CASSFGGFYEQYF.